The sample holds one count of the clone carrying this T cell receptor (beta chain). Deletions cut 5 bases from V and 5 bases from J, with 7 bases between. The CDR3 covers 11 residues. Looked up from germline, CDR1 is GTSNPN and CDR2 is SVGIG (reference sequence). The sample is drawn from a study of shared clonotypes between healthy human individuals. The table came from immunoSEQ multiplex PCR; TCRdb's copy has only in-frame clones and leaves some out. The table records about 1.5 million clones, 95% to 99% of them present only once. Sample: naive CD4+ T cells sorted from blood. Stated subset: CD45RA+ positively selected. The receptor was derived from a man younger than 45 in good health. The V call is TRBV30, the J call TRBJ2-1; D possibly corresponds to TRBD1 (5 bases). The DNA of the CDR3 is TGTGCCTGGGGCAGGGACAATGAGCAGTTCTTC. Translated: CAWGRDNEQFF.